This T cell receptor (beta chain) emerged from a study of T cell responses to AZD1222 COVID-19 vaccine. Regarding this clone: Its antigen is unidentified.

Trimming took off 1 base at V and 2 bases at J, with 12 bases between the two ends. CDR1 and CDR2 from the germline V gene are SGHTA and FQGTGA. The CDR3 spans 16 residues. Study-level findings and limits: Spike regions recognized by vaccine-associated CD4 TCRs spanned the protein, led by 160-218 and 743-854. Spike-specific TCRs gained breadth and depth after people received two AZD1222 doses.

Assay used: immunoSEQ multiplex PCR; TCRdb lists only in-frame clones, some missing. Here the sample spans about 180,000 clones, 85% to 90% being singletons. The chain employs TRBV7-3 and TRBJ2-1, with D maybe TRBD2 (7 bases). Sequencing was performed on peripheral blood, taken 28 days after the second AZD1222 dose. This TCR derives from an adult who received the AZD1222 COVID-19 vaccine. CDR3 amino acids: CASSLRGGAAYNEQFF. CDR3 coding DNA: TGTGCCAGCAGCTTAAGGGGGGGGGCGGCCTACAATGAGCAGTTCTTC.